This section outlines one T cell receptor beta chain sequence together with its context. The sample comes from a study of T cell responses to AZD1222 COVID-19 vaccine. TCRdb keeps only in-frame clones here, not all; method: immunoSEQ multiplex PCR. The sample lists 150,000 or so clones, 91% seen once, with 3.5% to 4% in the top ten. Pooling was applied to second doses at about 4 or about 12 weeks. The CDR3 is 15 amino acids. V was clipped by 1 base and J by 3 bases, with 12 bases between them. In germline, CDR1 is SGHRS, CDR2 YFSETQ. The specimen was peripheral blood, collected 28 days after the second AZD1222 dose. The J gene is TRBJ2-3, the V gene TRBV5-1; no definite D call. The TCR was taken from an adult who received the AZD1222 COVID-19 vaccine. CDR3 bases: TGCGCCAGCAGCTTGATCGACCCCGCGACAGATACGCAGTATTTT. Its translation is CASSLIDPATDTQYF.